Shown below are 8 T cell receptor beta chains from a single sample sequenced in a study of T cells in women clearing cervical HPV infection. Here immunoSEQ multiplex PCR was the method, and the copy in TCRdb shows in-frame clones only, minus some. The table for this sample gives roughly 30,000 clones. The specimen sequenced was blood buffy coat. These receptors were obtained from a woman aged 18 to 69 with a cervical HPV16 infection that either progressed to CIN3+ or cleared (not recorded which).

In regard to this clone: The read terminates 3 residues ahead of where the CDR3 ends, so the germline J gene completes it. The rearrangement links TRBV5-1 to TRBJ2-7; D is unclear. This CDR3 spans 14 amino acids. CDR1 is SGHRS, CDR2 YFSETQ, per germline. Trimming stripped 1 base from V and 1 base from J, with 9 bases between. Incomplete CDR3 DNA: TGCGCCAGCAGCTTGATGGCAGGATCCTACGAG. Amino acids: CASSLMAGSYE. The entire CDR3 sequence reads CASSLMAGSYEQYF. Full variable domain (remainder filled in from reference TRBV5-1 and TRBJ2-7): KAGVTQTPRYLIKTRGQQVTLSCSPISGHRSVSWYQQTPGQGLQFLFEYFSETQRNKGNFPGRFSGRQFSNSRSEMNVSTLELGDSALYLCASSLMAGSYEQYFGPGTRLTVT.

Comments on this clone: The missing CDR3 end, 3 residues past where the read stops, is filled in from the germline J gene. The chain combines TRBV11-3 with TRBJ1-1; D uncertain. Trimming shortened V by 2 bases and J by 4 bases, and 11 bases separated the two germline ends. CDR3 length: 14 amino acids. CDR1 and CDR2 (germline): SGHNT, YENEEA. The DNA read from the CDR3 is TGTGCCAGCAGCTTAAGGTCGGCGGGCACTGAA. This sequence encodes CASSLRSAGTE. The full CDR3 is CASSLRSAGTEAFF.

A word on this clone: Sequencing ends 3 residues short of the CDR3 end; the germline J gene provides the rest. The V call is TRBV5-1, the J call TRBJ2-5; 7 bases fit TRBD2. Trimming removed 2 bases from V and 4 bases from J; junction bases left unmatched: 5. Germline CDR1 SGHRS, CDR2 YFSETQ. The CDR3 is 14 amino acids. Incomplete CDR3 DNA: TGCGCCAGCAGCTTCACTAGCGAGGGAGAGACC. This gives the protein CASSFTSEGET. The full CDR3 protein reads CASSFTSEGETQYF.

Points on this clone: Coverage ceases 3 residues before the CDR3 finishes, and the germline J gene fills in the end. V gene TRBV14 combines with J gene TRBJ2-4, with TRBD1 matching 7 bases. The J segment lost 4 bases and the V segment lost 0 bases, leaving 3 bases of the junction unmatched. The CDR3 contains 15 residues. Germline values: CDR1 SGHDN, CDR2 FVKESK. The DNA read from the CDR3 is TGTGCCAGCAGCCAAGAGACAGGGACAAAAAACATT. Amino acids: CASSQETGTKNI. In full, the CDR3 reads CASSQETGTKNIQYF.

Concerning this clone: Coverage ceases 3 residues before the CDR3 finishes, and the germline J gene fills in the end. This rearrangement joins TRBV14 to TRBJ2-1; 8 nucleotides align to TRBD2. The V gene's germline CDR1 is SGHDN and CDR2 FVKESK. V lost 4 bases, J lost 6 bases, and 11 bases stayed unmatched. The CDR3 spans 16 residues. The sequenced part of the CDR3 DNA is TGTGCCAGCAGCCCCCTCGGTAGCGGGAAAAGCAATGAG. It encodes CASSPLGSGKSNE. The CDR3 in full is CASSPLGSGKSNEQFF.

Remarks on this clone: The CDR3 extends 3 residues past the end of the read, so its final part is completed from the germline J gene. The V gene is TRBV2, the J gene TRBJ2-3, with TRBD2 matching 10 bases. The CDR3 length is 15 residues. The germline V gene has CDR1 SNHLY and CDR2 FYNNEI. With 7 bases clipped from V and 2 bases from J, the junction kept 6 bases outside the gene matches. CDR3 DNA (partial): TGTGCCAGCAAACCGGGACTAGCGAACACAGATACG. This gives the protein CASKPGLANTDT. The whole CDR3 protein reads CASKPGLANTDTQYF.

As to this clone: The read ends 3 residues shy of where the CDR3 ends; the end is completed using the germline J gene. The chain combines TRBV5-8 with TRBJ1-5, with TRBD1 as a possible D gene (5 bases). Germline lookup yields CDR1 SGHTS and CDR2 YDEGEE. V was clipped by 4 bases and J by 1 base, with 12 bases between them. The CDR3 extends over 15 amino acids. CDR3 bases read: TGTGCCAGCAGCATCAGGAGACAGAGCAATCAGCCC. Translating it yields CASSIRRQSNQP. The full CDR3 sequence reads CASSIRRQSNQPQHF.

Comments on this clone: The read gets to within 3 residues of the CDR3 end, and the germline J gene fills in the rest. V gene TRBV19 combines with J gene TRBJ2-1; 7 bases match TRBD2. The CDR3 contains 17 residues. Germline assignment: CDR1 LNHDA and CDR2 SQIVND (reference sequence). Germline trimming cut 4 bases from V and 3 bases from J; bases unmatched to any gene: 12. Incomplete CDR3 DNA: TGTGCCAGTAGTAAGGCTAGCGGTCGTTCGGTCTACAATGAG. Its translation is CASSKASGRSVYNE. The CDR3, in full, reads CASSKASGRSVYNEQFF.